This note documents a single T cell receptor (beta chain) sequence. Other DNA sequences in this specimen translate into the identical CDR3. This record belongs to a study of blood T cell repertoires in COVID-19. Profiled with immunoSEQ multiplex PCR; TCRdb holds only in-frame clones, not every one. The sample lists about 420,000 clones; 70% to 90% were seen once. The clonotype was recovered from a man aged 18 to 30 with COVID-19, enrolled during active disease. Sequenced input: peripheral blood.

CDR3 DNA: TGCAGCGCGCAGAACACTGAAGCTTTCTTT. Encoded protein: CSAQNTEAFF. The chain uses TRBV29-1 and TRBJ1-1; D unresolved. The CDR3 loop spans 10 amino acids. Germline lookup yields CDR1 SQVTM and CDR2 ANQGSEA. V lost 7 bases to trimming and J lost 1 base, with 4 bases between them.